The sequence of this T cell receptor beta chain was determined in a study of PD-1 blockade in mismatch repair-deficient tumors. The length of the CDR3 is 15 residues. Germline V gives CDR1 SGHNT, CDR2 YYREEE (reference sequence). Trimming took off 1 base at V and 3 bases at J, with 11 bases between the two ends. Profiled with immunoSEQ multiplex PCR; TCRdb holds only in-frame clones, not every one. The sample consists of 15,000 or so clones, about 87% of them appearing once. Sequencing used PBMCs, obtained about 23 weeks after starting pembrolizumab. This TCR was recovered from an adult with mismatch repair-deficient cancer. The chain has TRBV5-4 and TRBJ2-1; D is possibly TRBD1 (6 bases). As DNA, the CDR3 is TGTGCCAGCAGCTTGTCGCTGGACAGCTACAATGAGCAGTTCTTC. It codes for CASSLSLDSYNEQFF.